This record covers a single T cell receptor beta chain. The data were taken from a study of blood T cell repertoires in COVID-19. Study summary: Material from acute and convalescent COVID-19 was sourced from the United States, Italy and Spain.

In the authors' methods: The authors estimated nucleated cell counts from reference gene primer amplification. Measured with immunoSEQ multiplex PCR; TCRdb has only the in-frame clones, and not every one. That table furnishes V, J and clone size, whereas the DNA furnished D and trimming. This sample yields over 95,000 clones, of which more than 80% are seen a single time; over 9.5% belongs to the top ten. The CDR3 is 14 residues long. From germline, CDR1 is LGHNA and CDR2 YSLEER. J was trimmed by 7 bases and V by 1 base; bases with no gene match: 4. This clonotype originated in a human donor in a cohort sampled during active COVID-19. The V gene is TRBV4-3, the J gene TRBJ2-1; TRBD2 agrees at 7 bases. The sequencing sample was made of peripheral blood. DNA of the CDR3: TGCGCCAGCAGCCAAGGCGGGAGTAGTAATGAGCAGTTCTTC. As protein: CASSQGGSSNEQFF.